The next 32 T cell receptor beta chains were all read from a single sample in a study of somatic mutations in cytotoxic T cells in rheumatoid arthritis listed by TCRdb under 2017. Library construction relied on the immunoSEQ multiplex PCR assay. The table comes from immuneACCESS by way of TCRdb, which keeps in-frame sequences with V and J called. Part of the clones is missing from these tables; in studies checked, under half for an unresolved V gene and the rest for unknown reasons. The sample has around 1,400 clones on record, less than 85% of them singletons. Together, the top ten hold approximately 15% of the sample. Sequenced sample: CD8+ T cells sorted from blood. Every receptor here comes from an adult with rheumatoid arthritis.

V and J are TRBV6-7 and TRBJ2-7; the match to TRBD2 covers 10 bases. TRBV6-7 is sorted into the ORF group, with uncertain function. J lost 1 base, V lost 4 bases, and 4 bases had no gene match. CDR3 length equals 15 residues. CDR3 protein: CASSSGTSDSYEQYF. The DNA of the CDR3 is TGTGCCAGCAGTTCAGGGACTAGCGATTCCTACGAGCAGTACTTC.

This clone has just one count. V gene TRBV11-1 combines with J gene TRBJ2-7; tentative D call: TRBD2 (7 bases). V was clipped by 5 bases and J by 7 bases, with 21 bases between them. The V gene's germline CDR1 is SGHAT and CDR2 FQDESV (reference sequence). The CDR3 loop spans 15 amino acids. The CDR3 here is CASSPRQRGGEEQYF. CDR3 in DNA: TGTGCCAGCAGCCCTCGGCAGAGGGGGGGTGAAGAGCAGTACTTC.

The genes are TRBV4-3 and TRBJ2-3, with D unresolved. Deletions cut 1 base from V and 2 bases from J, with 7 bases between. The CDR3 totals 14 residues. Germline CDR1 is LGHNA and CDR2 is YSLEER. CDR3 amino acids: CASSQGVATDTQYF. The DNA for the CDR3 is TGCGCCAGCAGCCAAGGAGTAGCCACAGATACGCAGTATTTT.

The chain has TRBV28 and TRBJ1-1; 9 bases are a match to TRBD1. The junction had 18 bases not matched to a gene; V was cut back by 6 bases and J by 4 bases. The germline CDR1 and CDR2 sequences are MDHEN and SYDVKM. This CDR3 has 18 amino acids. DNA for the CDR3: TGTGCCAGCAGAGTATATGCCCTGGGACAGGGAGGATTCACTGAAGCTTTCTTT. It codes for CASRVYALGQGGFTEAFF.

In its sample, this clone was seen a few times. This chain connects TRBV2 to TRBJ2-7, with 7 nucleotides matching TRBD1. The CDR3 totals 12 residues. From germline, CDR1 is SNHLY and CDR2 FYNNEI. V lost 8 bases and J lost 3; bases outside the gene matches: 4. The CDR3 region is CASLRGFYEQYF. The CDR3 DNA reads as TGTGCCAGCCTCAGGGGGTTCTACGAGCAGTACTTC. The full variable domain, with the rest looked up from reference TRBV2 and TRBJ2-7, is EPEVTQTPSHQVTQMGQEVILRCVPISNHLYFYWYRQILGQKVEFLVSFYNNEISEKSEIFDDQFSVERPDGSNFTLKIRSTKLEDSAMYFCASLRGFYEQYFGPGTRLTVT.

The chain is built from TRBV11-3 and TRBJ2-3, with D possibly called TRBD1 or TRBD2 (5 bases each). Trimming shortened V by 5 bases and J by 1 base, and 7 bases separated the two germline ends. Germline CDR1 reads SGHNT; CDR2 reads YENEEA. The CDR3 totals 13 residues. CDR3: CASSGGGTDTQYF. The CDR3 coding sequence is TGTGCCAGCAGCGGGGGAGGCACAGATACGCAGTATTTT.

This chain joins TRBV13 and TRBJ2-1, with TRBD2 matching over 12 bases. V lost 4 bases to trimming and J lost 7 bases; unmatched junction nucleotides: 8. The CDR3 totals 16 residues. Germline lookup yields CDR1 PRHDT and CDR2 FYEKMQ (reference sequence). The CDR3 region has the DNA TGTGCCAGCAGCTCCCGTAGGACTAGCGGGGTAAATGAGCAGTTCTTC. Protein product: CASSSRRTSGVNEQFF.

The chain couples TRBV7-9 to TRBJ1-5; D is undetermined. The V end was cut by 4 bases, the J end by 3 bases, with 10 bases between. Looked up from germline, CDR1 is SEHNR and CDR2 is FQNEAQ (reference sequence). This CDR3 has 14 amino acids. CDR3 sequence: CASSSDGNNQPQHF. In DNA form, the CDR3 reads TGTGCCAGCAGCTCGGACGGGAACAATCAGCCCCAGCATTTT.

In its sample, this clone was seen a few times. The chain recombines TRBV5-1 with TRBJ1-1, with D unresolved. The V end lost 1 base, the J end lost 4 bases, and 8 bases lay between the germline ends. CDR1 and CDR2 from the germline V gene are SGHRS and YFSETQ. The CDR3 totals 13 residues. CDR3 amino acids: CASSLSRGTEAFF. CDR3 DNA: TGCGCCAGCAGCTTGTCGCGGGGCACTGAAGCTTTCTTT.

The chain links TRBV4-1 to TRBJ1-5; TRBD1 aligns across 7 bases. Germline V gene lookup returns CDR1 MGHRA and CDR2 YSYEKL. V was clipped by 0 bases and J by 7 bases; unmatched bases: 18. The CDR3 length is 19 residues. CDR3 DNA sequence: TGCGCCAGCAGCCAAGAAGGGGGGTGGGGACAGTCGCCGGAACAGCCCCAGCATTTT. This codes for CASSQEGGWGQSPEQPQHF.

The DNA of the CDR3 is TGTGCCAGTAGTATAACGGCGACGAACACTGAAGCTTTCTTT. It codes for CASSITATNTEAFF. The gene calls are TRBV19 and TRBJ1-1; D unresolved. V was trimmed by 2 bases and J by 1 base, leaving 8 bases between them. From germline, CDR1 is LNHDA and CDR2 SQIVND (reference sequence). This CDR3 contains 14 residues.

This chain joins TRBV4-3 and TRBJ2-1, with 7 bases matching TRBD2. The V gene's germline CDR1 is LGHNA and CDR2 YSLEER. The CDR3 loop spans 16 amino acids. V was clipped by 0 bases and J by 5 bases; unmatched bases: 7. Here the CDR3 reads CASSQDRGGGNNEQFF. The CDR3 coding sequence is TGCGCCAGCAGCCAAGATCGGGGCGGGGGAAACAATGAGCAGTTCTTC.

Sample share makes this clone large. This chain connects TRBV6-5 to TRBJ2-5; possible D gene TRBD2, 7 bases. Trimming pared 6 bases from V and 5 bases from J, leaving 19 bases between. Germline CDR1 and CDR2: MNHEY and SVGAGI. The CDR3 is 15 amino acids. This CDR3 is CASSRSRGAGETQYF. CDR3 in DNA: TGTGCCAGCAGCCGCTCTCGGGGGGCCGGGGAGACCCAGTACTTC.

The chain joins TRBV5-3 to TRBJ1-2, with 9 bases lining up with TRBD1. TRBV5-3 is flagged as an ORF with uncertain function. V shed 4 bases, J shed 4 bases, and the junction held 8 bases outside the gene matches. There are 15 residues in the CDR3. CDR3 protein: CARSTNRGRVYGYTF. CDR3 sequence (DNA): TGTGCCAGAAGCACGAACAGGGGGCGCGTCTATGGCTACACCTTC.

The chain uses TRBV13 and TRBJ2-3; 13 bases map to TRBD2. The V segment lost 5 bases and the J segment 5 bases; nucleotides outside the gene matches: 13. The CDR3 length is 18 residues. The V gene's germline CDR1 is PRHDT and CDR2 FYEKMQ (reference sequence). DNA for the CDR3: TGTGCCAGCAGCAGAGGACTAGCGGGAGAGAAGGGAGGAGATACGCAGTATTTT. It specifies CASSRGLAGEKGGDTQYF.

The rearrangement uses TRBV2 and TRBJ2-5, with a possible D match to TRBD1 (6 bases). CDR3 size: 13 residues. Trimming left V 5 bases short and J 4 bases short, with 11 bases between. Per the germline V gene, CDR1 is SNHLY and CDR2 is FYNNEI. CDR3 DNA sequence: TGTGCCAGCAGTCGAGGACAGTTAGAGACCCAGTACTTC. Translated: CASSRGQLETQYF.

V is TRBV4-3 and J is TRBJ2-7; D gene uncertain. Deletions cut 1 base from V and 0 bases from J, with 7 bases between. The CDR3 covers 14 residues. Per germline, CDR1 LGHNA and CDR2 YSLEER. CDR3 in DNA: TGCGCCAGCAGCCAAGGGGTGGCCTCCTACGAGCAGTACTTC. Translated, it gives CASSQGVASYEQYF.

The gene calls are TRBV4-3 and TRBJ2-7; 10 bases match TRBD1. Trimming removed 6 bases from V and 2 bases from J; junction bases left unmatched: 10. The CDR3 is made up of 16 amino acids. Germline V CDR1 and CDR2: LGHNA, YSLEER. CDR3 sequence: CASSFSGTGEAYEQYF. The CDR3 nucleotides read TGCGCCAGCAGTTTCTCCGGGACAGGGGAAGCCTACGAGCAGTACTTC.

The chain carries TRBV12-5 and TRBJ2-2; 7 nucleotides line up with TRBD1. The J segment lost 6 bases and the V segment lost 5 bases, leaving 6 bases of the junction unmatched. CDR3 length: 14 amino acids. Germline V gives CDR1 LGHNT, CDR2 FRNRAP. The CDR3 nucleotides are TGTGCTAGTGGTCCCGACAGGGACCCCGGGGAGCTGTTTTTT. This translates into CASGPDRDPGELFF.

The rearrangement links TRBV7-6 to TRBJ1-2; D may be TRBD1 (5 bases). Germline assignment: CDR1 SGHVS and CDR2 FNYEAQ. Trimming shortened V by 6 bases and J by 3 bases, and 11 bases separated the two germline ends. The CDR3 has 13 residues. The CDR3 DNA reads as TGTGCCAGCAGTCCGGGACTCGACTATGGCTACACCTTC. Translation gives CASSPGLDYGYTF.

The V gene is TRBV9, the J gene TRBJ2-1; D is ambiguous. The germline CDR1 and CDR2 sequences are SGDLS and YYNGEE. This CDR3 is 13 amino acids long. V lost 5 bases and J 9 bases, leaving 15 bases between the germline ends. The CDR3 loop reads CASRPLLGPEQFF. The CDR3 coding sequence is TGTGCCAGCAGACCCTTATTAGGGCCTGAGCAGTTCTTC.

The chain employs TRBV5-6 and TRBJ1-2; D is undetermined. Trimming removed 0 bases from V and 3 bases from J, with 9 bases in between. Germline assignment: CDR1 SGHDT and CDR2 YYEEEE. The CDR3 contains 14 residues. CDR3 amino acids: CASSLESTHYGYTF. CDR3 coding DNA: TGTGCCAGCAGCTTGGAATCGACCCACTATGGCTACACCTTC. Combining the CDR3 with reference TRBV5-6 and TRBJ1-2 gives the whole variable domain DAGVTQSPTHLIKTRGQQVTLRCSPKSGHDTVSWYQQALGQGPQFIFQYYEEEERQRGNFPDRFSGHQFPNYSSELNVNALLLGDSALYLCASSLESTHYGYTFGSGTRLTVV.

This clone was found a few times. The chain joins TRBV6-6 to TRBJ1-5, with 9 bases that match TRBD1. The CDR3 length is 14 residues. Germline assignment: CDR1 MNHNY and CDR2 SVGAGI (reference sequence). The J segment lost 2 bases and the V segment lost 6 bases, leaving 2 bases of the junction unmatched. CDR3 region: CASRGQGGNQPQHF. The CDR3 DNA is TGTGCCAGCAGGGGACAGGGAGGCAATCAGCCCCAGCATTTT.

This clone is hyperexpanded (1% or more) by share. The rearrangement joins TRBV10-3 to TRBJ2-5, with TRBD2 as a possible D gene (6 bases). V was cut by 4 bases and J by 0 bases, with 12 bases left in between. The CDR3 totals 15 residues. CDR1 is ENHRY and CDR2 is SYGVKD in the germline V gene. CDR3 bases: TGTGCCATCAGTGCCTCGGGGGAGAACCAAGAGACCCAGTACTTC. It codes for CAISASGENQETQYF.

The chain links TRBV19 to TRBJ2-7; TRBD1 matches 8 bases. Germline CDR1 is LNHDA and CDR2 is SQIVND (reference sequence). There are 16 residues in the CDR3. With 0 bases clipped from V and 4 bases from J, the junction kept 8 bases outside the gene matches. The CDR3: CASSIDGQGVGYEQYF. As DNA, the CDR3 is TGTGCCAGTAGTATAGATGGACAGGGAGTAGGGTACGAGCAGTACTTC.

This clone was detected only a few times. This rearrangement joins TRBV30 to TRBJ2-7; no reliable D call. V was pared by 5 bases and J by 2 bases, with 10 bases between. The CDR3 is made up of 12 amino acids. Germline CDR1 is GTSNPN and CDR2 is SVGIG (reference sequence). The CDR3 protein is CAWASGPYEQYF. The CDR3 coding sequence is TGTGCCTGGGCCTCCGGGCCCTACGAGCAGTACTTC.

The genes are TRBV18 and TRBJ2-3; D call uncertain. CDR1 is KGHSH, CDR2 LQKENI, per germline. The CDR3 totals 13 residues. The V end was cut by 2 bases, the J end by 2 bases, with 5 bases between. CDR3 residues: CASSPYPTDTQYF. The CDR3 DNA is TGTGCCAGCTCACCATACCCCACAGATACGCAGTATTTT. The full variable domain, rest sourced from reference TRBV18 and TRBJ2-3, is NAGVMQNPRHLVRRRGQEARLRCSPMKGHSHVYWYRQLPEEGLKFMVYLQKENIIDESGMPKERFSAEFPKEGPSILRIQQVVRGDSAAYFCASSPYPTDTQYFGPGTRLTVL.

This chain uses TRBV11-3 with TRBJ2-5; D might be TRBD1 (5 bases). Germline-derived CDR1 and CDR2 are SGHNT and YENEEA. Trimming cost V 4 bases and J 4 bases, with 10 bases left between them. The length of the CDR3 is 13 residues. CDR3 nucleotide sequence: TGTGCCAGCAGCTCAGGGTTTGGAGAGACCCAGTACTTC. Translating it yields CASSSGFGETQYF.

The CDR3 DNA reads TGTGCCTGGAGTCCACAGGGGACATACAACAATGAGCAGTTCTTC. Its protein is CAWSPQGTYNNEQFF. J is TRBJ2-1 and V is TRBV30; 7 positions match TRBD1. Germline V gene data show CDR1 as GTSNPN and CDR2 as SVGIG (reference sequence). The CDR3 length is 15 residues. The V gene end was trimmed by 2 bases and the J gene end by 5 bases; junction bases not matched to a gene: 9.

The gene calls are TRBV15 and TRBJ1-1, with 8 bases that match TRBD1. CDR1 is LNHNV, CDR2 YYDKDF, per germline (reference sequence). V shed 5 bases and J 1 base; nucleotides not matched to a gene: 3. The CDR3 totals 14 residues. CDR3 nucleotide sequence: TGTGCCACCAGCCCGGACAGGGCGAACACTGAAGCTTTCTTT. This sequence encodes CATSPDRANTEAFF. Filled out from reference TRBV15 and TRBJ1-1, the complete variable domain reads DAMVIQNPRYQVTQFGKPVTLSCSQTLNHNVMYWYQQKSSQAPKLLFHYYDKDFNNEADTPDNFQSRRPNTSFCFLDIRSPGLGDTAMYLCATSPDRANTEAFFGQGTRLTVV.

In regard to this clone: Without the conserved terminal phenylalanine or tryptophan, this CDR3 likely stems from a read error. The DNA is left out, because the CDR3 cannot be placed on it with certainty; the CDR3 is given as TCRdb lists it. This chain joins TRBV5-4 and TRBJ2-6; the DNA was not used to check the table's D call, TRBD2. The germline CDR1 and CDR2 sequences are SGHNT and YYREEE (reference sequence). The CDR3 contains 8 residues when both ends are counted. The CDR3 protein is CASSVCTR.

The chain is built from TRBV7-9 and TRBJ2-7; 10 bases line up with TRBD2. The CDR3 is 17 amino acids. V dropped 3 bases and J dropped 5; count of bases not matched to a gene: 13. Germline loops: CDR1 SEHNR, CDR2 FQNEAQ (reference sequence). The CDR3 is CASSFWAGAGGPHEQYF. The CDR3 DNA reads TGTGCCAGCAGCTTCTGGGCGGGAGCGGGAGGGCCCCACGAGCAGTACTTC.